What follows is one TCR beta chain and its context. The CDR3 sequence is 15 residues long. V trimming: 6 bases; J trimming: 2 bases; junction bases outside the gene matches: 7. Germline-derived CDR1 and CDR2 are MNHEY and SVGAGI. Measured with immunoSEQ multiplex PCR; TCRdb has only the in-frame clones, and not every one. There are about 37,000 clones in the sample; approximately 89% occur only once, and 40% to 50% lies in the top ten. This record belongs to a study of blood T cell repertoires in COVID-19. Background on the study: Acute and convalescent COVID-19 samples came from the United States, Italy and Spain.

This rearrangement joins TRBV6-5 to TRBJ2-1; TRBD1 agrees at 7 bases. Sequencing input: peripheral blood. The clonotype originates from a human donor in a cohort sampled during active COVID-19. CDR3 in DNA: TGTGCCAGCAGCCTCCGGGACAGAGCCTACAATGAGCAGTTCTTC. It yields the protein CASSLRDRAYNEQFF.